The 31 T cell receptor beta chains below were found in one sample sequenced in a study of blood T cell repertoires in COVID-19. Here immunoSEQ multiplex PCR was the method, and the copy in TCRdb shows in-frame clones only, minus some. The sample has 150,000 to 200,000 clones, about nine tenths seen once. Sample: peripheral blood. These receptors came from a young man with COVID-19, enrolled during active disease.

The chain has TRBV19 and TRBJ1-1; TRBD1 is a possible D gene (5 bases). This CDR3 region has 17 residues. CDR1 and CDR2 from the germline V gene are LNHDA and SQIVND (reference sequence). The V gene lost 5 bases and the J gene lost 6 bases, with 25 bases spanning the gap. CDR3 DNA sequence: TGTGCCAGTAGTTTACCCCCCTGGCAGGGATCAGTCTCTGAAGCTTTCTTT. Amino acid sequence: CASSLPPWQGSVSEAFF.

This clone was observed a single time. The chain couples TRBV18 to TRBJ2-7; 7 bases are shared with TRBD2. Germline assignment: CDR1 KGHSH and CDR2 LQKENI. V trimming: 5 bases; J trimming: 0 bases; junction bases outside the gene matches: 7. The CDR3 has 15 residues. The CDR3 sequence: CASSSPGGSSYEQYF. The CDR3 DNA reads TGTGCCAGCTCATCCCCCGGGGGGAGCTCCTACGAGCAGTACTTC.

The chain employs TRBV19 and TRBJ2-1, with 9 positions matching TRBD1. This CDR3 contains 13 residues. Germline trimming cut 8 bases from V and 12 bases from J; bases unmatched to any gene: 11. Germline V gene data show CDR1 as LNHDA and CDR2 as SQIVND (reference sequence). The CDR3 protein is CASSGQGTIGQFF. The CDR3 DNA is TGTGCCAGTTCGGGACAGGGAACCATTGGGCAGTTCTTC.

The CDR3 region has the DNA TGTGCCAGCAGTTACTTTGGCGGGGGGGCCCCCGAGCAGTACTTC. Protein product: CASSYFGGGAPEQYF. V is TRBV6-2 or TRBV6-3 and J is TRBJ2-7; 9 positions match TRBD2. Germline CDR1 MNHEY, CDR2 SVGEGT. The CDR3 is made up of 15 amino acids. V was clipped by 1 base and J by 6 bases; unmatched bases: 7.

The chain recombines TRBV15 with TRBJ1-1; possible D gene TRBD1, 5 bases. V was trimmed by 2 bases and J by 1 base, leaving 5 bases between them. The germline V gene encodes CDR1 LNHNV and CDR2 YYDKDF (reference sequence). This CDR3 has 13 residues. This chain's CDR3 is CATSRQGNTEAFF. CDR3 DNA: TGTGCCACCAGCAGACAGGGGAACACTGAAGCTTTCTTT.

The chain carries TRBV19 and TRBJ1-4; tentatively, D is TRBD1 (5 bases). V was trimmed by 6 bases and J by 7 bases, leaving 18 bases between them. The length of the CDR3 is 15 residues. From germline, CDR1 is LNHDA and CDR2 SQIVND (reference sequence). The CDR3 spells CASSPGGARREKLFF. The CDR3 nucleotides are TGTGCCAGTAGCCCGGGCGGGGCGCGTCGTGAAAAACTGTTTTTT.

The chain recombines TRBV6-5 with TRBJ1-2; 8 bases are shared with TRBD1. Germline V lookup: CDR1 MNHEY, CDR2 SVGAGI. The J segment lost 3 bases and the V segment lost 8 bases, leaving 8 bases of the junction unmatched. CDR3 length: 14 amino acids. The CDR3 DNA reads TGTGCCAGCCACCCAGGGGGCGAGGACTATGGCTACACCTTC. The encoded protein is CASHPGGEDYGYTF.

About this clone itself: Other nucleotide sequences in the sample specify the same CDR3. The chain is built from TRBV9 and TRBJ2-2; TRBD1 agrees at 7 bases. V lost 0 bases to trimming and J lost 2 bases; unmatched junction nucleotides: 1. The CDR3 loop spans 15 amino acids. Germline V gene sequence: CDR1 SGDLS, CDR2 YYNGEE. CDR3 protein: CASSVGTGNTGELFF. The CDR3 DNA follows: TGTGCCAGCAGCGTAGGGACAGGCAACACCGGGGAGCTGTTTTTT.

This sequence joins TRBV28 and TRBJ2-1, with D possibly being TRBD1 (6 bases). The CDR3 runs 17 residues. Germline V gene lookup returns CDR1 MDHEN and CDR2 SYDVKM. V was trimmed by 5 bases and J by 2 bases, leaving 19 bases between them. The CDR3 loop is CASSLVEGVSTYNEQFF. CDR3 DNA: TGTGCCAGCAGTCTAGTCGAGGGGGTTAGTACCTACAATGAGCAGTTCTTC.

In its sample, this clone was seen once. The chain links TRBV14 to TRBJ2-1; D is perhaps TRBD1 (5 bases). V lost 1 base, J lost 4 bases, and 8 bases lay in between. Looked up from germline, CDR1 is SGHDN and CDR2 is FVKESK. This CDR3 is 14 amino acids long. The CDR3 nucleotides are TGTGCCAGCAGCCAAGTCCCAGGGTACAATGAGCAGTTCTTC. This encodes CASSQVPGYNEQFF.

The table lists this clone with a few counts. This chain links TRBV10-3 with TRBJ1-5; D gene ambiguous. The length of the CDR3 is 14 residues. The V gene lost 10 bases and the J gene lost 2 bases, with 15 bases spanning the gap. Germline CDR1 is ENHRY and CDR2 is SYGVKD. The CDR3 bases are TGTGCCACCGGGGAGGGATCGGGCAATCAGCCCCAGCATTTT. Protein: CATGEGSGNQPQHF.

The chain combines TRBV27 with TRBJ2-2; D gene ambiguous. CDR3 length: 15 residues. The germline V gene has CDR1 MNHEY and CDR2 SMNVEV (reference sequence). Trimming took off 3 bases at V and 1 base at J, with 9 bases between the two ends. The CDR3 DNA is TGTGCCAGCAGTTTTTTCGCGGAGAACACCGGGGAGCTGTTTTTT. Translating gives CASSFFAENTGELFF.

CDR3 bases: TGTGCCAGCAGTTACCCATCCGGGACAGGGTGGGCCGAGCAGTACTTC. As protein: CASSYPSGTGWAEQYF. This rearrangement joins TRBV6-2 or TRBV6-3 to TRBJ2-7; 9 positions match TRBD1. Looked up from germline, CDR1 is MNHEY and CDR2 is SVGEGT. The CDR3 has 16 amino acids. J lost 6 bases, V lost 2 bases, and 11 bases had no gene match.

The rearrangement links TRBV30 to TRBJ1-2, with 10 bases matching TRBD1. V gave up 2 bases and J gave up 8 bases; unmatched junction bases: 8. The germline CDR1 and CDR2 sequences are GTSNPN and SVGIG (reference sequence). The CDR3 extends over 14 amino acids. The CDR3 reads CAWSLDRGSFGYTF. CDR3 nucleotide sequence: TGTGCCTGGAGTTTGGACAGGGGGTCCTTCGGCTACACCTTC. Variable domain in full (rest from reference TRBV30 and TRBJ1-2): SQTIHQWPATLVQPVGSPLSLECTVEGTSNPNLYWYRQAAGRGLQLLFYSVGIGQISSEVPQNLSASRPQDRQFILSSKKLLLSDSGFYLCAWSLDRGSFGYTFGSGTRLTVV.

The V call is TRBV4-2, the J call TRBJ2-1; 7 nucleotides align to TRBD1. The CDR3 spans 18 residues. The germline CDR1 and CDR2 sequences are LGHNA and YNFKEQ. Trimming at V came to 1 base and at J to 0 bases, leaving 9 bases not matched to a gene. Here the CDR3 reads CASSQGTDRPSSYNEQFF. CDR3 sequence (DNA): TGTGCCAGCAGCCAAGGGACGGACAGGCCAAGCTCCTACAATGAGCAGTTCTTC.

The chain combines TRBV18 with TRBJ1-2; perhaps TRBD1 as D (6 bases). This CDR3 contains 16 residues. The germline CDR1 and CDR2 sequences are KGHSH and LQKENI. Trimming took off 4 bases at V and 1 base at J, with 16 bases between the two ends. In DNA, the CDR3 is TGTGCCAGCTCACAACAACCGACAGGTTTTAACTATGGCTACACCTTC. Amino acids: CASSQQPTGFNYGYTF.

This chain uses TRBV7-2 with TRBJ2-2; D remains ambiguous. CDR3 length: 14 residues. The V and J ends lost 11 bases and 2 bases respectively, with 15 bases between them. Germline lookup yields CDR1 SGHTA and CDR2 FQGNSA. The CDR3, as DNA: TGTGCCGACCGTGGGCTCAAAAACACCGGGGAGCTGTTTTTT. Its protein is CADRGLKNTGELFF.

The gene calls are TRBV5-1 and TRBJ2-1; D call uncertain. V gave up 2 bases and J gave up 2 bases, with 8 bases separating them. Germline V gene lookup returns CDR1 SGHRS and CDR2 YFSETQ. This CDR3 spans 14 amino acids. CDR3: CASSLAAPYNEQFF. The CDR3 DNA is TGCGCCAGCAGCTTAGCCGCCCCCTACAATGAGCAGTTCTTC.

This chain links TRBV4-2 with TRBJ1-6; no firm D call. Germline V gives CDR1 LGHNA, CDR2 YNFKEQ. The CDR3 has 16 amino acids. The V gene lost 0 bases and the J gene lost 6 bases, with 12 bases spanning the gap. The CDR3 nucleotides read TGTGCCAGCAGCCAAGATCGATCAGGTTCTAATTCACCCCTCCACTTT. This sequence encodes CASSQDRSGSNSPLHF.

The rearrangement links TRBV4-2 to TRBJ1-4; D not resolved. Trimming shortened V by 4 bases and J by 6 bases, and 18 bases separated the two germline ends. This CDR3 has 16 amino acids. Germline V gene sequence: CDR1 LGHNA, CDR2 YNFKEQ. The CDR3 loop is CASSPSKSAPYEKLFF. The DNA for the CDR3 is TGTGCCAGCAGCCCGTCGAAGAGTGCCCCTTATGAAAAACTGTTTTTT.

The count of this clone is one. The V call is TRBV6-5, the J call TRBJ1-1; tentatively, D is TRBD1 (5 bases). Trimming took off 4 bases at V and 7 bases at J, with 7 bases between the two ends. CDR1 is MNHEY, CDR2 SVGAGI, per germline. The CDR3 covers 11 residues. The CDR3 DNA reads as TGTGCCAGCAGTTCCGGGGGTGAAGCTTTCTTT. This gives the protein CASSSGGEAFF.

This chain connects TRBV6-6 to TRBJ2-7; 8 bases agree with TRBD1. V shed 6 bases and J 3 bases; nucleotides not matched to a gene: 7. This CDR3 region has 14 residues. Germline CDR1 is MNHNY and CDR2 is SVGAGI (reference sequence). The CDR3 DNA is TGTGCCAGCAGAAGGACAGGGACGAGCTACGAGCAGTACTTC. It codes for CASRRTGTSYEQYF.

The rearrangement uses TRBV7-2 and TRBJ2-7; 8 bases are shared with TRBD1. After removal of 5 bases from V and 2 bases from J, the junction contained 11 bases not matched to a gene. CDR3 length equals 16 residues. In germline, CDR1 is SGHTA, CDR2 FQGNSA. The chain's CDR3 is CASSQKRQGTTYEQYF. In DNA form, the CDR3 reads TGTGCCAGCAGCCAAAAGCGACAGGGGACAACCTACGAGCAGTACTTC.

V usage is TRBV2 and J usage is TRBJ1-2; D remains ambiguous. CDR3 size: 13 residues. Looked up from germline, CDR1 is SNHLY and CDR2 is FYNNEI. V was clipped by 1 base and J by 4 bases, with 7 bases between them. The CDR3 DNA sequence: TGTGCCAGCAGTGAAGAGAGCCCCTATGGCTACACCTTC. Encoded protein: CASSEESPYGYTF. The complete variable domain, with remaining parts taken from reference TRBV2 and TRBJ1-2, reads EPEVTQTPSHQVTQMGQEVILRCVPISNHLYFYWYRQILGQKVEFLVSFYNNEISEKSEIFDDQFSVERPDGSNFTLKIRSTKLEDSAMYFCASSEESPYGYTFGSGTRLTVV.

The chain uses TRBV5-1 and TRBJ1-2, with D tentatively TRBD1 (5 bases). V lost 0 bases, J lost 3 bases, and 18 bases lay in between. Germline V CDR1 and CDR2: SGHRS, YFSETQ. The CDR3 is made up of 17 amino acids. The CDR3: CASSLAVARGTHYGYTF. The CDR3 DNA sequence: TGCGCCAGCAGCTTGGCCGTAGCACGGGGGACCCACTATGGCTACACCTTC.

CDR3 DNA: TGTGCCAGCCTCAGCGGGTGGGGTGAAAAACTGTTTTTT. Its protein product is CASLSGWGEKLFF. This rearrangement joins TRBV12-3 or TRBV12-4 to TRBJ1-4, with D uncertain. Deletions cut 8 bases from V and 7 bases from J, with 14 bases between. The CDR3 is made up of 13 amino acids.

This chain uses TRBV21-1 with TRBJ2-5; the table's D call, TRBD2, was not checked against the DNA. TRBV21-1 is a pseudogene. The CDR3 has 16 amino acids. CDR3 loop: CASSKGDPGREETQYF. The CDR3 region has the DNA TGTGCCAGCAGCAAAGGAGATCCAGGGCGGGAGGAGACCCAGTACTTC.

The rearrangement uses TRBV6-2 or TRBV6-3 and TRBJ2-1, with 16 nucleotides matching TRBD2. Germline-derived CDR1 and CDR2 are MNHEY and SVGEGT. V lost 6 bases to trimming and J lost 11 bases; unmatched junction nucleotides: 4. The CDR3 runs 14 residues. For the CDR3, the DNA is TGTGCCAGCAGCTCGGGACTAGCGGGGGGGAAGCAGTTCTTC. Amino acids: CASSSGLAGGKQFF.

The V call is TRBV27, the J call TRBJ2-1, with TRBD2 matching over 10 bases. This CDR3 is 16 amino acids long. V gave up 7 bases and J gave up 4 bases; unmatched junction bases: 10. CDR1 is MNHEY, CDR2 SMNVEV, per germline (reference sequence). The CDR3 loop is CASTGERGGRYNEQFF. In DNA, the CDR3 is TGTGCCAGCACCGGTGAGCGGGGGGGAAGATACAATGAGCAGTTCTTC.

V usage is TRBV19 and J usage is TRBJ2-7; a possible D gene is TRBD2 (6 bases). V dropped 3 bases and J dropped 3 bases, with 15 bases sitting between them. From germline, CDR1 is LNHDA and CDR2 SQIVND (reference sequence). The CDR3 is 15 residues long. The CDR3 region is CASSMGTGTLYEQYF. The CDR3 DNA is TGTGCCAGTAGTATGGGGACCGGGACTCTCTACGAGCAGTACTTC.

The chain is built from TRBV3-1 (or the pseudogene TRBV3-2) and TRBJ2-1; D is perhaps TRBD1 (5 bases). Germline-derived CDR1 and CDR2 are LGHDT and YNNKEL (reference sequence). V was clipped by 4 bases and J by 0 bases, with 16 bases between them. This CDR3 comprises 17 residues. CDR3 residues: CASSPFREQNSYNEQFF. CDR3 bases: TGTGCCAGCAGCCCGTTCAGGGAACAAAACTCCTACAATGAGCAGTTCTTC.